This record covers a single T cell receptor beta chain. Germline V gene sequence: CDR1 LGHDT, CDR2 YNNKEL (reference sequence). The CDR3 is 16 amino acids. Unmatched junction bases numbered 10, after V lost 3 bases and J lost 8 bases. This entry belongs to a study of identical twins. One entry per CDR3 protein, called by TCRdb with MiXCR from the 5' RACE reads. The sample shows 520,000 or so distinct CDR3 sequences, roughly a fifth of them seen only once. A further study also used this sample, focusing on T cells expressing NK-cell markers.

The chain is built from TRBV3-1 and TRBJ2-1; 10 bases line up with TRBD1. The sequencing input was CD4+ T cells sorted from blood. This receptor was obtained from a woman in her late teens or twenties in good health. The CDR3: CASSQARTGGRDEQFF. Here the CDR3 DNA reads TGTGCCAGCAGCCAGGCCAGGACAGGGGGACGGGATGAGCAGTTCTTC.